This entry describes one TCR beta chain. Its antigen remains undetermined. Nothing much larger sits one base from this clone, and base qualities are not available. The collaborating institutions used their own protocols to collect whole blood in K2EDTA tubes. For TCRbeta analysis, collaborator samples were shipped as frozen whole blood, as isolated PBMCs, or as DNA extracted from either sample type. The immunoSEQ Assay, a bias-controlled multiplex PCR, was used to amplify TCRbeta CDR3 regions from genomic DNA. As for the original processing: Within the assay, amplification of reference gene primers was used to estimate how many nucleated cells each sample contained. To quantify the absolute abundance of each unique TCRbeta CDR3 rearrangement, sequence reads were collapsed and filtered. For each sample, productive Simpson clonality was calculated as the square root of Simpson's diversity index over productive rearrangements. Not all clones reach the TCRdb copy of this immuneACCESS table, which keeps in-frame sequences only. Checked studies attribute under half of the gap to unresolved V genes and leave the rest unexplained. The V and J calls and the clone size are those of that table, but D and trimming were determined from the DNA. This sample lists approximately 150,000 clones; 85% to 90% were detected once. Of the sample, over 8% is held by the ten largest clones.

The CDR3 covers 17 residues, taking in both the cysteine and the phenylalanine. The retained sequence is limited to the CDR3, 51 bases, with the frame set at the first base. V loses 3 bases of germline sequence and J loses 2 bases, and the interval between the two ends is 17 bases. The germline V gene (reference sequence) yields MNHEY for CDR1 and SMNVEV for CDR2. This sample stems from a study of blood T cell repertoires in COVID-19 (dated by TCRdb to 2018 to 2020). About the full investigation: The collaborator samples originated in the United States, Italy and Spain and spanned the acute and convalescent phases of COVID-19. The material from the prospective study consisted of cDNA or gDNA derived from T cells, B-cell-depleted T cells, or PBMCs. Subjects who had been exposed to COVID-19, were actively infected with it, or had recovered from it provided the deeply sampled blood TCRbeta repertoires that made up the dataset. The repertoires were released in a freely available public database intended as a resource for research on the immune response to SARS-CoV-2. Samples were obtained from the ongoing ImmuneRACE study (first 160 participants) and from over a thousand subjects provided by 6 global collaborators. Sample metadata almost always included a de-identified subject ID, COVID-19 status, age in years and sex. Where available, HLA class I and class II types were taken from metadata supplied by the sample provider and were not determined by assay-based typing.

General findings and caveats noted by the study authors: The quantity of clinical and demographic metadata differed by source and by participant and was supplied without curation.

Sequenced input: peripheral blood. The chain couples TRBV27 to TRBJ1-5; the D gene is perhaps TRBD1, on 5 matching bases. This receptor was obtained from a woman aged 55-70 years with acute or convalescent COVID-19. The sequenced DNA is TGTGCCAGCAGTTTGGGGGGACTCCTCATGGGCAATCAGCCCCAGCATTTT. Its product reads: CASSLGGLLMGNQPQHF.